This T cell receptor beta chain derives from a study of blood T cell repertoires in COVID-19. Turning to the study itself: Nucleic acid was either cDNA or gDNA, and it came from T cells, B-cell-depleted T cells, or PBMCs.

Profiled with immunoSEQ multiplex PCR; TCRdb holds only in-frame clones, not every one. Of 120,000 or so clones listed, roughly 84% were seen once; the top ten hold 3.5% to 4%. V was clipped by 0 bases and J by 4 bases, with 7 bases between them. Germline V gives CDR1 MDHEN, CDR2 SYDVKM. CDR3 length: 15 amino acids. The clonotype originates from a woman aged 25-40 years who had recovered from COVID-19. Source material: PBMCs or T cells enriched from blood (not recorded which). This sequence joins TRBV28 and TRBJ1-6, with D perhaps TRBD1 (6 bases). The CDR3 region has the DNA TGTGCCAGCAGTTTATGGGACAGATATAATTCACCCCTCCACTTT. This encodes CASSLWDRYNSPLHF.